The entry below describes one T cell receptor (beta chain). Here immunoSEQ multiplex PCR was the method, and the copy in TCRdb shows in-frame clones only, minus some. The table lists 120,000 to 150,000 clones, more than 90% of them singletons. This sample was included in a study of control samples from healthy donors and cancer patients. CDR1 and CDR2 (germline): MNHEY, SVGAGI. This CDR3 is built from 14 residues. Trimming pared 8 bases from V and 6 bases from J, leaving 19 bases between. V and J are TRBV6-5 and TRBJ1-2; tentatively, D is TRBD1 (6 bases). The TCR was taken from a man aged 25-45 years in good health. Material for sequencing was blood. CDR3 coding DNA: TGTGCCAGCGGGATCAGGGGAGGCGCTAATGGCTACACCTTC. It codes for CASGIRGGANGYTF.